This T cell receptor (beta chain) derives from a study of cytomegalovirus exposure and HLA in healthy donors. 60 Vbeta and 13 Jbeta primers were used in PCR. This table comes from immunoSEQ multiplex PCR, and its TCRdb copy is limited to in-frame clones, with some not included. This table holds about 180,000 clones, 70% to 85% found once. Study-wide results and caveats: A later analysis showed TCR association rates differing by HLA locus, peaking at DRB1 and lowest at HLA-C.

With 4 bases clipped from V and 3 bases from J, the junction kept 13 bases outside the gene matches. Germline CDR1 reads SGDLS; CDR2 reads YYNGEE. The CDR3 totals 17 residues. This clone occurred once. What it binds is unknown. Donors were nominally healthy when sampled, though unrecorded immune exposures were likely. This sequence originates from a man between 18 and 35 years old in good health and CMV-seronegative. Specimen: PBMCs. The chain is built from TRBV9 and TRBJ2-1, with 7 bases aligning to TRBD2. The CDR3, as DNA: TGTGCCAGCAGCCTTGGGGAGGGAGAGGGGTTCTACAATGAGCAGTTCTTC. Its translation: CASSLGEGEGFYNEQFF.